This T cell receptor beta chain was sequenced during a study of regulatory T cells in long-lasting Graves disease. Whole-study context: Patients with persistent Graves' disease had over 5 years of antithyroid drugs and persistent TSH receptor antibodies. Study results and caveats: There were preferences for TRBV28, TRBJ1-2 and TRBJ2-5 in persistent disease.

In the case of this clonotype: The antigen remains undetermined.

The CDR3 is 15 residues long. Germline CDR1 and CDR2: SGDLS and YYNGEE. Deletions cut 3 bases from V and 2 bases from J, with 14 bases between. The time point: persistent/refractory GD, antithyroid drugs over 5 years with positive TRAb. Making the TCR library involved RNA that had been extracted from PBMCs. CDR3 regions were amplified by Arm-PCR using iRepertoire HTBI primers to build TCR beta libraries. Via MiXCR, TCRdb re-called the multiplex PCR reads, giving one row per CDR3 protein. The sample lists some 300,000 distinct CDR3 sequences, around 20% seen once, with 56% in the top ten. The source material was peripheral blood mononuclear cells (PBMCs), sampled when the disease was refractory, from a patient treated with antithyroid drugs. J is TRBJ2-5 and V is TRBV9; a possible D gene is TRBD2 (5 bases). The receptor comes from a female donor with Graves disease. This CDR3 is CASSGGLYQQETQYF. In nucleotides, the CDR3 is TGTGCCAGCAGCGGAGGGTTATACCAGCAAGAGACCCAGTACTTC.